Following are 26 T cell receptor beta chains from one sample sequenced in a study of blood T cells in healthy people across ages. A J-beta primer mix and a sample-barcoded 5' primer were used in a second PCR of about 7 to 12 cycles. TCRdb re-called the 5' RACE reads through MiXCR, storing one row per CDR3 protein. Of around 1.5 million distinct CDR3 sequences detected, roughly 59% appear once; the ten largest clones hold 5% to 7%. Sequencing used blood. The receptors shown here come from a man aged 18 to 30 in good health.

This clonotype occurred a few times. The genes are TRBV3-1 and TRBJ1-6; D uncertain. The CDR3 contains 14 residues. Trimming shortened V by 4 bases and J by 7 bases, and 11 bases separated the two germline ends. Germline CDR1 and CDR2: LGHDT and YNNKEL (reference sequence). This chain's CDR3 is CASSPTGKNSPLHF. The DNA for the CDR3 is TGTGCCAGCAGCCCGACGGGAAAAAATTCACCCCTCCACTTT.

The CDR3 nucleotides are TGTGCCATCAGTGAGTCCGGGACAACTCGATACAATGAGCAGTTCTTC. Amino acids: CAISESGTTRYNEQFF. The chain has TRBV10-3 and TRBJ2-1; a possible D gene is TRBD1 (6 bases). V was clipped by 0 bases and J by 4 bases, with 13 bases between them. The CDR3 loop spans 16 amino acids. From germline, CDR1 is ENHRY and CDR2 SYGVKD.

The CDR3 here is CAISDKREHEQYF. DNA for the CDR3: TGTGCCATCAGTGATAAGCGGGAGCATGAGCAGTACTTC. V usage is TRBV10-3 and J usage is TRBJ2-5, with 8 nucleotides matching TRBD2. V gave up 3 bases and J gave up 11 bases; unmatched junction bases: 8. CDR1 is ENHRY and CDR2 is SYGVKD in the germline V gene. This CDR3 contains 13 residues.

The rearrangement uses TRBV4-2 and TRBJ2-3; 7 bases are a match to TRBD2. With V trimmed by 3 bases and J by 3 bases, 12 bases remained unmatched. Germline lookup yields CDR1 LGHNA and CDR2 YNFKEQ. This CDR3 has 17 amino acids. The CDR3 DNA sequence: TGTGCCAGCAGCCATTTGGGCCCAAGCGGGGCAACAGATACGCAGTATTTT. Protein sequence: CASSHLGPSGATDTQYF.

The rearrangement links TRBV4-1 to TRBJ1-1, with no clear D. Germline values: CDR1 MGHRA, CDR2 YSYEKL. There are 13 residues in the CDR3. Trimming shortened V by 1 base and J by 6 bases, and 9 bases separated the two germline ends. CDR3 amino acids: CASSQVLLAEAFF. The CDR3 coding sequence is TGCGCCAGCAGCCAAGTACTTCTGGCTGAAGCTTTCTTT.

The rearrangement uses TRBV5-1 and TRBJ2-5, with a tentative D call TRBD1 (6 bases). The germline V gene encodes CDR1 SGHRS and CDR2 YFSETQ. V gave up 4 bases and J gave up 4 bases, with 17 bases separating them. The CDR3 runs 15 residues. The CDR3 protein is CASSAAQGSIETQYF. CDR3 nucleotides: TGCGCCAGCAGCGCTGCACAGGGCTCGATAGAGACCCAGTACTTC.

There are a few counts of this clonotype. V usage is TRBV29-1 and J usage is TRBJ2-6; D not resolved. Germline-derived CDR1 and CDR2 are SQVTM and ANQGSEA. The CDR3 runs to 13 residues. V was trimmed by 6 bases and J by 3 bases, leaving 9 bases between them. CDR3 coding DNA: TGCAGCGTCCAAATCTTTGGGGCCAACGTCCTGACTTTC. Its protein is CSVQIFGANVLTF. Full variable domain (missing parts from reference TRBV29-1 and TRBJ2-6): SAVISQKPSRDICQRGTSLTIQCQVDSQVTMMFWYRQQPGQSLTLIATANQGSEATYESGFVIDKFPISRPNLTFSTLTVSNMSPEDSSIYLCSVQIFGANVLTFGAGSRLTVL.

The chain recombines TRBV27 with TRBJ2-7; TRBD1 matches at 9 bases. Trimming removed 2 bases from V and 3 bases from J; junction bases left unmatched: 11. Germline loops: CDR1 MNHEY, CDR2 SMNVEV (reference sequence). The CDR3 sequence is 17 residues long. The CDR3 region has the DNA TGTGCCAGCAGTTTAGACCCTCGCGGGACAGGGCACTACGAGCAGTACTTC. It translates to CASSLDPRGTGHYEQYF.

The chain couples TRBV29-1 to TRBJ2-5; 7 bases line up with TRBD2. The V gene end was trimmed by 4 bases and the J gene end by 3 bases; junction bases not matched to a gene: 11. The CDR3 consists of 15 residues. Germline V lookup: CDR1 SQVTM, CDR2 ANQGSEA. As DNA, the CDR3 is TGCAGCGTTGCGACTAGCCGCGACCCCAAAGAGACCCAGTACTTC. This encodes CSVATSRDPKETQYF.

This clonotype was counted once. V gene TRBV30 combines with J gene TRBJ2-7, with unresolved D. V was pared by 0 bases and J by 0 bases, with 12 bases between. The CDR3 covers 15 residues. CDR1 and CDR2 from the germline V gene are GTSNPN and SVGIG (reference sequence). The CDR3 bases are TGTGCCTGGAGTGTCAGGCGGTCCAACTCCTACGAGCAGTACTTC. As protein: CAWSVRRSNSYEQYF.

V and J are TRBV7-9 and TRBJ2-1; D might be TRBD1 (5 bases). The CDR3 extends over 15 amino acids. Germline CDR1 reads SEHNR; CDR2 reads FQNEAQ (reference sequence). Trimming shortened V by 1 base and J by 5 bases, and 12 bases separated the two germline ends. The CDR3 spells CASSLESGIDNEQFF. Written as DNA, the CDR3 is TGTGCCAGCAGCTTAGAATCAGGGATAGACAATGAGCAGTTCTTC.

The chain joins TRBV6-2 or TRBV6-3 to TRBJ2-7; 10 bases are shared with TRBD2. The germline CDR1 and CDR2 sequences are MNHEY and SVGEGT. The CDR3 consists of 15 residues. The ends lost 2 bases at V and 0 bases at J; junction bases unmatched: 1. The CDR3 reads CASSYASGSSYEQYF. The CDR3 coding sequence is TGTGCCAGCAGTTACGCTAGCGGGAGCTCCTACGAGCAGTACTTC.

The chain recombines TRBV27 with TRBJ2-7; TRBD1 matches at 11 bases. Germline CDR1 is MNHEY and CDR2 is SMNVEV (reference sequence). This CDR3 has 15 amino acids. Germline trimming cut 5 bases from V and 2 bases from J; bases unmatched to any gene: 5. DNA for the CDR3: TGTGCCAGCAGTAGAGGGACAGGGGGGCCCTACGAGCAGTACTTC. As protein: CASSRGTGGPYEQYF.

The rearrangement links TRBV10-3 to TRBJ2-7, with 10 bases aligning to TRBD1. CDR3 size: 16 residues. CDR1 ENHRY and CDR2 SYGVKD come from the germline V gene. The J segment lost 0 bases and the V segment lost 6 bases, leaving 8 bases of the junction unmatched. The CDR3 bases are TGTGCCATCAGCGGGGAAGGGACAGGGGCCTCCTACGAGCAGTACTTC. Protein product: CAISGEGTGASYEQYF.

This clonotype turned up a few times. The CDR3 here is CASSQVQLNYGYTF. DNA of the CDR3: TGCGCCAGCAGCCAAGTACAATTAAACTATGGCTACACCTTC. This chain uses TRBV4-1 with TRBJ1-2, with no clear D. Trimming shortened V by 1 base and J by 2 bases, and 8 bases separated the two germline ends. The CDR3 is 14 residues long. Germline loops: CDR1 MGHRA, CDR2 YSYEKL.

This chain connects TRBV4-1 to TRBJ2-3; perhaps TRBD1 as D (5 bases). Germline CDR1 reads MGHRA; CDR2 reads YSYEKL. Trimming stripped 0 bases from V and 2 bases from J, with 12 bases between. The CDR3 contains 16 residues. Here the CDR3 reads CASSQEGTGYTDTQYF. CDR3 nucleotide sequence: TGCGCCAGCAGCCAAGAGGGAACAGGTTACACAGATACGCAGTATTTT.

The V call is TRBV21-1, the J call TRBJ2-7. TRBV21-1 is a recognized pseudogene. This CDR3 has 15 residues. CDR3 residues: CASSKGSIQVAEQNF. CDR3 bases: TGTGCCAGCAGCAAAGGATCCATCCAGGTCGCCGAGCAGAACTTC.

This sequence joins TRBV6-5 and TRBJ2-4; 8 bases line up with TRBD1. The J call is uncertain, as TRBJ2-7 better fits the DNA end. The germline CDR1 and CDR2 sequences are MNHEY and SVGAGI. CDR3 length: 15 amino acids. The CDR3 sequence: CASSTDRAATYEQYF. CDR3 nucleotide sequence: TGTGCCAGCAGTACGGACAGGGCCGCAACGTACGAGCAGTACTTC.

The chain uses TRBV20-1 and TRBJ2-3; 8 nucleotides align to TRBD1. The V and J ends lost 1 base and 1 base, in that order; junction bases with no gene match: 4. Germline V gene data show CDR1 as DFQATT and CDR2 as SNEGSKA (reference sequence). The CDR3 loop spans 15 amino acids. The CDR3 region has the DNA TGCAGTGCTAGAGGCGGACAGGGAGGCACAGATACGCAGTATTTT. Residues: CSARGGQGGTDTQYF.

There are a few counts of this clonotype. The chain joins TRBV10-1 to TRBJ2-4; D possibly corresponds to TRBD1 (6 bases). The germline V gene has CDR1 WNHNN and CDR2 SYGVQD (reference sequence). The CDR3 has 13 amino acids. The ends were cut back, 5 bases at V and 9 bases at J, with 14 bases in the middle. The CDR3 coding sequence is TGCGCCAGCAGTCTACAGGGAGAGGGCATTCAGTACTTC. Its translation: CASSLQGEGIQYF.

The CDR3 sequence: CATSRDAGQGRYTF. The CDR3 region has the DNA TGTGCCACCAGCAGAGATGCGGGGCAAGGTCGCTACACCTTC. V and J are TRBV15 and TRBJ1-2, with D tentatively TRBD1 (5 bases). V gave up 0 bases and J gave up 9 bases, with 14 bases separating them. The CDR3 is 14 amino acids. Per the germline V gene, CDR1 is LNHNV and CDR2 is YYDKDF (reference sequence).

The chain has TRBV29-1 and TRBJ1-5, with a possible D match to TRBD1 (6 bases). Germline CDR1 reads SQVTM; CDR2 reads ANQGSEA. Trimming took 6 bases from V and 5 from J, leaving 17 bases between them. The CDR3 consists of 14 residues. CDR3 sequence reads: CSVLTGNPHQPQHF. The CDR3 nucleotides read TGCAGCGTCCTCACAGGGAACCCCCATCAGCCCCAGCATTTT. Full variable domain (missing parts from reference TRBV29-1 and TRBJ1-5): SAVISQKPSRDICQRGTSLTIQCQVDSQVTMMFWYRQQPGQSLTLIATANQGSEATYESGFVIDKFPISRPNLTFSTLTVSNMSPEDSSIYLCSVLTGNPHQPQHFGDGTRLSIL.

The genes are TRBV4-3 and TRBJ2-1; D uncertain. The DNA end lines up better with TRBJ2-7; the J call may be wrong. Germline V gene lookup returns CDR1 LGHNA and CDR2 YSLEER. The CDR3 sequence is 15 residues long. The CDR3, as DNA: TGCGCCAGCAGCCCCCTGACCAGCTCCTACAATGAGCAGTACTTC. Translating it yields CASSPLTSSYNEQYF.

The CDR3 bases are TGTGCCAGCAGTTTCCACCCCATTCGAGGGGAGACCCAGTACTTC. As protein: CASSFHPIRGETQYF. V is TRBV6-2 or TRBV6-3 and J is TRBJ2-5, with D perhaps TRBD2 (5 bases). Germline V lookup: CDR1 MNHEY, CDR2 SVGEGT. CDR3 size: 15 residues. Trimming removed 4 bases at V and 5 bases at J, with 17 bases between.

This clonotype has a handful of counts. The chain links TRBV4-3 to TRBJ2-4, with 7 bases aligning to TRBD1. CDR3 length: 14 residues. Germline V gene lookup returns CDR1 LGHNA and CDR2 YSLEER. The V gene end was trimmed by 2 bases and the J gene end by 14 bases; junction bases not matched to a gene: 12. This chain's CDR3 is CASSQSGTEAMKYF. The CDR3 bases are TGCGCCAGCAGCCAATCCGGGACAGAGGCTATGAAGTACTTC.

The chain carries TRBV27 and TRBJ2-7; the D is unclear. Germline V gene data show CDR1 as MNHEY and CDR2 as SMNVEV (reference sequence). The V gene lost 6 bases and the J gene lost 7 bases, with 19 bases spanning the gap. The length of the CDR3 is 14 residues. CDR3: CASSYPCNYYEQYF. For the CDR3, the DNA is TGTGCCAGCAGCTACCCGTGCAATTACTATGAGCAGTACTTC.